This T cell receptor beta chain was sequenced during a study of shared clonotypes between healthy human individuals. The CDR3 sequence is 15 residues long. Germline V gene lookup returns CDR1 SGHKS and CDR2 YYEKEE (reference sequence). V was trimmed by 0 bases and J by 4 bases, leaving 10 bases between them. Sequencing was performed with immunoSEQ multiplex PCR; in TCRdb, only in-frame clones are kept and a portion is missing. Of about 1 million clones listed, around 75% are singletons. The clonotype comes from a man between 18 and 29 years old in good health. V and J are TRBV5-5 and TRBJ2-2; D perhaps matches TRBD2 (5 bases). Sequencing input: memory CD4+ T cells sorted from blood. Subset in this sample: CD45RA-negative fraction. The CDR3 DNA is TGTGCCAGCAGCTTGGCGTTAGGGAGCACCGGGGAGCTGTTTTTT. Encoded protein: CASSLALGSTGELFF.